This is a list of T cell receptor beta chains from one sample in a study of T-cell memory formation after mild COVID-19. In TCRdb, the 5' RACE reads were re-called with MiXCR into one record per CDR3 protein. The sample has 190,000 or so distinct CDR3 sequences, around 25% seen once. The material sequenced was PBMCs or a T cell subset sorted from them (not recorded which). These receptors all come from an adult woman who had mild COVID-19 (a few samples of this study predate the infection). Cell type and time point are not known. The conserved cysteine and the conserved F or W are not part of the CDR3 here. Each record gives: V gene, CDR3 protein.

>TRBV6-5
ASSRDRGGDGYT
>TRBV15
ATSPDVSGSTDTQY
>TRBV15
ATSSGYGGNEQF
>TRBV6-5
ASSNDRLGAEAF
>TRBV13
ASSPPAASYGYT
>TRBV5-4
ASSLDRRSYNEQF
>TRBV29-1
SVTSGYNNEQF
>TRBV9
ASSPSSAGGIQY
>TRBV7-9
ASSLEDGGIAAETQY
>TRBV21-1
ASRPRDRGADSNQPQH
>TRBV30
AWSPFNVRPF
>TRBV21-1
ASFGTSATDTQY
>TRBV7-3
ASSLTGGVNQPQH
>TRBV7-2
ASSFSTGLYGYT
>TRBV6-2/TRBV6-3
ASSTGTGVYNEQF
>TRBV12-3/TRBV12-4
ASSRQRGEQY
>TRBV5-1
ASSLDWGSSGNTIY
>TRBV3-1
ASSHLTSPFEQY
>TRBV3-1
ASRRGGLLDTQY
>TRBV9
ASSVGTGGPTEAF
>TRBV5-5
ASSLPPWDSPLH
>TRBV7-3
ASSLTFPPGELF
>TRBV20-1
SARLSGTTQY
>TRBV7-7
ASSNERTSIQY
>TRBV30
AWSVGTGDNEQF
>TRBV24-1
ATSDFGRDSYNEQF